This T cell receptor (beta chain) was observed in a study of post-analysis software for immune sequencing data. The table lists this clonotype with a count of one. Built from TCR beta cDNA, the libraries had unique molecular identifiers in them. MiXCR, applied by TCRdb to the PCR reads, yields one record per CDR3 protein. The sample records fewer than 850,000 distinct CDR3 sequences, around 42% being singletons. Sequencing was performed on blood. The source is a girl between 10 and 17 years old with multiple sclerosis.

The DNA for the CDR3 is TGTGCCAGCAGCTTCCAGAGTGGGCAGGGGAGAGCTTTCTTT. It translates to CASSFQSGQGRAFF. This chain links TRBV7-9 with TRBJ1-1, with a weak D call TRBD1 (6 bases). Germline V CDR1 and CDR2: SEHNR, FQNEAQ (reference sequence). The CDR3 is 14 amino acids. Trimming left V 3 bases short and J 10 bases short, with 18 bases between. The full variable domain, its missing parts supplied by reference TRBV7-9 and TRBJ1-1, is DTGVSQNPRHKITKRGQNVTFRCDPISEHNRLYWYRQTLGQGPEFLTYFQNEAQLEKSRLLSDRFSAERPKGSFSTLEIQRTEQGDSAMYLCASSFQSGQGRAFFGQGTRLTVV.